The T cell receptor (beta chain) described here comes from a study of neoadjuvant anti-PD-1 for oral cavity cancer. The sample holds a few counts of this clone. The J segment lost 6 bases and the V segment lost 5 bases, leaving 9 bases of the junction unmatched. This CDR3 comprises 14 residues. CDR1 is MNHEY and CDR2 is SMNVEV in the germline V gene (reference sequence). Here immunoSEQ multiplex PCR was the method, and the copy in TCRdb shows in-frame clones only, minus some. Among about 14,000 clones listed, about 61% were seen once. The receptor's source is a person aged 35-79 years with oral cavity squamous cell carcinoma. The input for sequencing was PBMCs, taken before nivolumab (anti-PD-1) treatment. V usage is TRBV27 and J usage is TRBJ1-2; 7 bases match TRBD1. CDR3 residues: CASSPLDRRHGYTF. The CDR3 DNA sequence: TGTGCCAGCAGTCCCCTGGACAGGAGGCATGGCTACACCTTC.